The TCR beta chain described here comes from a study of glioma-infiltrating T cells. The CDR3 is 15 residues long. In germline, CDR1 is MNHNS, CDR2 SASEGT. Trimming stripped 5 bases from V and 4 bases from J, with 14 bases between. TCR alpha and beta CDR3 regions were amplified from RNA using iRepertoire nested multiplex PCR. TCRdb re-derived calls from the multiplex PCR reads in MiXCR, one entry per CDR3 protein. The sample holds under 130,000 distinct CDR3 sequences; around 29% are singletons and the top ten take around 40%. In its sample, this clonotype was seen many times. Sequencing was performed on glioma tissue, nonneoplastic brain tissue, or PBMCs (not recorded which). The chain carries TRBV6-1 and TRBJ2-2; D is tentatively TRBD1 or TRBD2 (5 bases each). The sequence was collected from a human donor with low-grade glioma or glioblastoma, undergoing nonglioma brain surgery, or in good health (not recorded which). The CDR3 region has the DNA TGTGCCAGCAGTCAAACCTCCGGGGCCACCGGGGAGCTGTTTTTT. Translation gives CASSQTSGATGELFF.